This TCR beta chain was sequenced for a study of T cell repertoires in cytomegalovirus infection. About the research overall: The authors used CMV epitopes that were HLA-C-restricted (recently identified) and HLA-B-restricted (well studied). CMV infection and matching HLA type were both indicated by public TCR beta signatures.

TCRdb used MiXCR to reprocess the reads, holding one entry per CDR3 protein. The sample has 300,000 to 400,000 distinct CDR3 sequences; 29% are singletons. Study results and limitations: CMV-specific TCR beta clonotypes restricted by HLA-C dominated the ex vivo response. Summed frequency of shared TCR beta families picked out CMV carriers who also had the relevant HLA.

A word on this clonotype: Its target is not known.

Germline CDR1 SGHVS, CDR2 FQNEAQ. Trimming took 2 bases from V and 0 from J; bases not matched to a gene: 4. The CDR3 length is 16 residues. The origin of this receptor is a human donor in good health (CMV status not recorded). Some clones in this sample may be carry-over from other donors' samples. This chain connects TRBV7-8 to TRBJ2-7, with 10 bases aligning to TRBD2. The sequenced sample was cultured PBMCs, obtained from culture after CMV antigen stimulation. DNA for the CDR3: TGTGCCAGCAGCTTACTGGGACTAGCGAACTCCTACGAGCAGTACTTC. Encoded protein: CASSLLGLANSYEQYF.